This entry describes one T cell receptor (beta chain). Its antigen remains unknown. Method: immunoSEQ multiplex PCR; TCRdb's copy keeps in-frame clones and lacks some. The data hold 90,000 to 95,000 clones, with around 90% observed a single time. This CDR3 region has 15 residues. Germline V gene data show CDR1 as LNHNV and CDR2 as YYDKDF (reference sequence). V lost 6 bases to trimming and J lost 2 bases; unmatched junction nucleotides: 9. The sample is drawn from a study of graft-versus-host responses after intestinal transplantation. Study details: Recipients received multivisceral, liver-intestinal, or isolated intestinal transplants.

The input for sequencing was unstimulated CD8+ T cells sorted from spleen or lymph node cells, taken before intestinal transplant. V is TRBV15 and J is TRBJ2-5; 7 bases fit TRBD2. The origin of this receptor is a human donor who received an intestinal transplant. The CDR3 DNA reads TGTGCCACCAGGGGTGCGGGGGATTATCAAGAGACCCAGTACTTC. This sequence encodes CATRGAGDYQETQYF.